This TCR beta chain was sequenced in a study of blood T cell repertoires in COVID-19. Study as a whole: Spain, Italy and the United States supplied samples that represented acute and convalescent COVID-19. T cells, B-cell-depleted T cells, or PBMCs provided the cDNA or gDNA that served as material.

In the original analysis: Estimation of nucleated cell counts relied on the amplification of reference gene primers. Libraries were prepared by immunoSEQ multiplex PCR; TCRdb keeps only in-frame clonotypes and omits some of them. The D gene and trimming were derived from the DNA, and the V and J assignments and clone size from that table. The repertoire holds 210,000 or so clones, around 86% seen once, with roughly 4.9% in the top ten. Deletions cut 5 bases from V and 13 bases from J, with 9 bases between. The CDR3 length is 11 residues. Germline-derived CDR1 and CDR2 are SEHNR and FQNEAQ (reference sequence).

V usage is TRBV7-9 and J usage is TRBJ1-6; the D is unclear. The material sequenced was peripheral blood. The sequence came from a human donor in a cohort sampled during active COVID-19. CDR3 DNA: TGTGCCAGCAGCGAAGACACCCCCCTCCACTTT. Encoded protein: CASSEDTPLHF.